This T cell receptor (beta chain) was retrieved from a study of cytomegalovirus exposure and HLA in healthy donors. General study results and limits: What a later analysis reportedly showed was that an Asian-associated ancestry cluster had fewer N-insertions than the approximately 670-donor mean. The study had only CMV serostatus as immune exposure information. Reports credit the classifier with highly specific, highly sensitive diagnosis of cytomegalovirus status.

A multiplex PCR was run with 60 Vbeta primers and 13 Jbeta primers. Assay: immunoSEQ multiplex PCR; the TCRdb copy retains only in-frame clones and omits some. In the table there are 90,000 to 100,000 clones, around 68% of which are singletons. The germline V and J ends were trimmed by 5 bases and 4 bases, with 10 bases remaining between them. This CDR3 is built from 13 residues. Germline CDR1 reads MNHNS; CDR2 reads SASEGT. This clone was detected a few times. Its antigen is as yet unknown. J is TRBJ2-3 and V is TRBV6-1, with D tentatively TRBD2 (5 bases). The sequenced material came from PBMCs. This clonotype originated in a female donor in good health and CMV-seronegative. In DNA form, the CDR3 reads TGTGCCAGCAGTCAGAGGACTTCAGATACGCAGTATTTT. Translation gives CASSQRTSDTQYF.